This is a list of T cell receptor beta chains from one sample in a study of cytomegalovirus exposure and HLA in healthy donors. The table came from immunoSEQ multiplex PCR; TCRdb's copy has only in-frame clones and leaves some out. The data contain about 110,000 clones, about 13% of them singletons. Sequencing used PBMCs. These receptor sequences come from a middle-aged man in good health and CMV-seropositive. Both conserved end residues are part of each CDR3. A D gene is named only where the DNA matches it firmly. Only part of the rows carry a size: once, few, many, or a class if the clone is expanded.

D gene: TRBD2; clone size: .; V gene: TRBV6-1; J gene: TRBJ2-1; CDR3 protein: CASSESSGGHGEQFF; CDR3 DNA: TGTGCCAGCAGTGAGAGTAGCGGGGGACACGGGGAGCAGTTCTTC
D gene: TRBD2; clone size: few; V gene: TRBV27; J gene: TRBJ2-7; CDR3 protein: CASSFRRGREQYF; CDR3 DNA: TGTGCCAGCAGTTTTAGGCGCGGGAGGGAGCAGTACTTC
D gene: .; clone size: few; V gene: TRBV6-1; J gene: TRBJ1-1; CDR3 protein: CASRWGDTEAFF; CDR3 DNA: TGTGCCAGCAGGTGGGGGGACACTGAAGCTTTCTTT
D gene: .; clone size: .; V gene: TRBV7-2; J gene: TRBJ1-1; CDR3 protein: CASSILRTRNTEAFF; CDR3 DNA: TGTGCCAGCAGCATTTTAAGAACGAGAAACACTGAAGCTTTCTTT
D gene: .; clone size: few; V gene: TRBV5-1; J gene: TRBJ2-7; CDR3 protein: CASSLGGYLSYEQYF; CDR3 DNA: TGCGCCAGCAGCTTGGGAGGGTATTTATCCTACGAGCAGTACTTC
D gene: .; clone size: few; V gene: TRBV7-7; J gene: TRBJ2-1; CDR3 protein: CASRFRGEQFF; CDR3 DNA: TGTGCTAGCAGATTCAGGGGTGAGCAGTTCTTC
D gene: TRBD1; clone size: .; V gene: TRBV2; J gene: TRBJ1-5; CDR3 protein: CASNENRDRGFPQHF; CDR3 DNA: TGTGCCAGCAATGAGAATAGGGACAGGGGATTTCCCCAGCATTTT
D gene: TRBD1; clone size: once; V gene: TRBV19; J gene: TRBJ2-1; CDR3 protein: CASSGGQGSYNEQFF; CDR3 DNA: TGTGCCAGTTCAGGGGGACAGGGGTCCTACAATGAGCAGTTCTTC
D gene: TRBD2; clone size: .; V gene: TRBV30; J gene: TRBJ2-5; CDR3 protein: CAWDWGLQETQYF; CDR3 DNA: TGTGCCTGGGATTGGGGACTACAAGAGACCCAGTACTTC
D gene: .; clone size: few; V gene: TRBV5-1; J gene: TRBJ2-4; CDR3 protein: CASSLGLDMNIQYF; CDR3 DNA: TGCGCCAGCAGCTTGGGGCTAGATATGAACATTCAGTACTTC
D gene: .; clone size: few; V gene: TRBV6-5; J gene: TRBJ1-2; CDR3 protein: CASSSAEVHTF; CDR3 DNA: TGTGCCAGCAGTTCGGCAGAGGTCCACACCTTC
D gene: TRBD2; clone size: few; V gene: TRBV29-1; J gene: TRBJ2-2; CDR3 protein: CSVEDPGTSGRAGDTGELFF; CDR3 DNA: TGCAGCGTTGAAGATCCTGGGACTAGCGGGAGGGCCGGGGACACCGGGGAGCTGTTTTTT
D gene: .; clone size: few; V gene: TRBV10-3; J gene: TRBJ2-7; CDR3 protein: CAISAGDYEQYF; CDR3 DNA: TGTGCCATCAGTGCCGGGGACTACGAGCAGTACTTC
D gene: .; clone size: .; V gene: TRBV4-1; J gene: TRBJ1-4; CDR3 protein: CASRLVQGTNEKLFF; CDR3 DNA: TGCGCCAGCAGACTCGTGCAGGGCACTAATGAAAAACTGTTTTTT
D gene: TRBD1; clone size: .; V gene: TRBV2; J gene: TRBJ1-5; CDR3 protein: CASSEAGVGTENQHQHF; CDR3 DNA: TGTGCCAGCAGTGAAGCCGGTGTGGGGACAGAGAATCAGCACCAGCATTTT
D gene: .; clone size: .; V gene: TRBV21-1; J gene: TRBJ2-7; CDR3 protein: CASSKVRQEAFYEQYF; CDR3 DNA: TGTGCCAGCAGCAAAGTGCGGCAGGAGGCCTTCTACGAGCAGTACTTC
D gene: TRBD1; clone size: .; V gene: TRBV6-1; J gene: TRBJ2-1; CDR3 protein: CASSETGTGYNEQFF; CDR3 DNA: TGTGCCAGCAGTGAAACCGGGACAGGATACAATGAGCAGTTCTTC
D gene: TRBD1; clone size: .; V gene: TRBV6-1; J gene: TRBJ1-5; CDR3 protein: CASSEVGTAHQPQHF; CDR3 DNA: TGTGCCAGCAGTGAAGTCGGGACAGCTCATCAGCCCCAGCATTTT
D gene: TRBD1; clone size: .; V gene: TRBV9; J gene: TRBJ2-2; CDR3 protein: CASSLGGQTNTGELFF; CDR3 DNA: TGTGCCAGCAGCCTAGGGGGACAGACCAACACCGGGGAGCTGTTTTTT
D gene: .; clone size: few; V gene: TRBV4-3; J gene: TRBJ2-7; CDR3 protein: CASSQTHGAGYEQYF; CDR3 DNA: TGCGCCAGCAGCCAGACGCATGGGGCTGGCTACGAGCAGTACTTC
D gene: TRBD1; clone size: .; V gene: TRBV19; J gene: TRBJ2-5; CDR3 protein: CASSTRTGEETQYF; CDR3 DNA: TGTGCCAGTAGTACCCGGACAGGGGAAGAGACCCAGTACTTC
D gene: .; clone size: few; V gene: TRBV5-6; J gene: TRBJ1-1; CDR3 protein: CASSREGYSWNTEAFF; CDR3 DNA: TGTGCCAGCAGCCGGGAGGGTTACAGCTGGAACACTGAAGCTTTCTTT
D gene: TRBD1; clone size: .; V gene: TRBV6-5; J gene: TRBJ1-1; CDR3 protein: CASSYSGTAEAFF; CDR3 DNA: TGTGCCAGCAGTTACTCCGGGACAGCAGAAGCTTTCTTT
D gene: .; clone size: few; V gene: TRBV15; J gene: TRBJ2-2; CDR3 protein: CATSRVAVNTGELFF; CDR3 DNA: TGTGCCACCAGCAGAGTAGCCGTGAACACCGGGGAGCTGTTTTTT
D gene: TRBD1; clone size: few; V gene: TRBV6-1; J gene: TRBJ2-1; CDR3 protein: CASSEGTGGNEQFF; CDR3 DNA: TGTGCCAGCAGTGAAGGGACAGGGGGCAATGAGCAGTTCTTC
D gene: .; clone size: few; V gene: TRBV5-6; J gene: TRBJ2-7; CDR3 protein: CASSLERSEQYF; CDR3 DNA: TGTGCCAGCAGCTTGGAGAGGAGCGAGCAGTACTTC
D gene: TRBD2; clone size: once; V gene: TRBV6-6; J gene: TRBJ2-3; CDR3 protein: CASSEIAGDSDTQYF; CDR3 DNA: TGTGCCAGCAGTGAGATAGCGGGAGACTCAGATACGCAGTATTTT
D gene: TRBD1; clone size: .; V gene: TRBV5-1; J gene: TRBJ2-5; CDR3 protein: CASSSTGQAQETQYF; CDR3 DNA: TGCGCCAGCAGCTCGACCGGACAGGCCCAAGAGACCCAGTACTTC
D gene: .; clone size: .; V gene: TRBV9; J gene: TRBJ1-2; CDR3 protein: CASRAGHYGYTF; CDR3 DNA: TGTGCCAGCAGAGCCGGACATTATGGCTACACCTTC
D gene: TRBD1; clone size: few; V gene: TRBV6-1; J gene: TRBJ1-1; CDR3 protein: CASRPEGAQNTEAFF; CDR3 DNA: TGTGCCAGCAGACCCGAGGGGGCACAGAACACTGAAGCTTTCTTT
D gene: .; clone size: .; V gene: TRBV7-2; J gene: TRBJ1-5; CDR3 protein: CASSYAGGNQPQHF; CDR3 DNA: TGTGCCAGCAGCTACGCAGGGGGCAATCAGCCCCAGCATTTT
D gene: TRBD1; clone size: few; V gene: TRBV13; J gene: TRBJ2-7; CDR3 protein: CASSSKTGWGDYEQYF; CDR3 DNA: TGTGCCAGCAGCTCCAAGACAGGGTGGGGTGACTACGAGCAGTACTTC
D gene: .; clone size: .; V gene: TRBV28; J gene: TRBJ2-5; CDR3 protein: CASSPPGLEETQYF; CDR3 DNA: TGTGCCAGCAGCCCCCCCGGGTTGGAAGAGACCCAGTACTTC
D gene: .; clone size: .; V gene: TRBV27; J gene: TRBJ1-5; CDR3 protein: CASRDSYSNQPQHF; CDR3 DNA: TGTGCCAGCAGGGACAGCTATAGCAATCAGCCCCAGCATTTT
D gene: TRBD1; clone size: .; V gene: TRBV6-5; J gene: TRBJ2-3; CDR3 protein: CASRLGQGTDTQYF; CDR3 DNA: TGTGCCAGCAGGTTGGGACAGGGCACAGATACGCAGTATTTT
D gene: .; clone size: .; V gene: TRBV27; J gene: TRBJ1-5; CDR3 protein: CASSPLTALRPQHF; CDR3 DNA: TGTGCCAGCAGTCCCTTGACTGCACTGCGGCCCCAGCATTTT
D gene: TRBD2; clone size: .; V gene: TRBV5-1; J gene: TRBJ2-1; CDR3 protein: CASSNLIGTSGATYNEQFF; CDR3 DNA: TGCGCCAGCAGCAATTTAATAGGGACTAGCGGGGCTACCTACAATGAGCAGTTCTTC
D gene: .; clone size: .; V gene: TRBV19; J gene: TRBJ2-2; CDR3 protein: CASAKGSQGNIRELFF; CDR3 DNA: TGTGCCAGTGCCAAAGGCAGCCAGGGGAATATCCGGGAGCTGTTTTTT
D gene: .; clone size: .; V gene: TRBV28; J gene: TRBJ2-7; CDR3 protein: CASVVDRGRSYEQYF; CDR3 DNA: TGTGCCAGTGTGGTGGATCGAGGTCGGTCCTACGAGCAGTACTTC
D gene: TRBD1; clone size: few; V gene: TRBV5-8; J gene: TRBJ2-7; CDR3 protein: CASSIMVGTEPSYEQYF; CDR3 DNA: TGTGCCAGCAGCATCATGGTCGGGACAGAACCCTCCTACGAGCAGTACTTC
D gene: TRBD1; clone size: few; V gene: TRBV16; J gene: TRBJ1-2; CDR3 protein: CASSQSGQGYGYTF; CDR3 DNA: TGTGCCAGCAGCCAATCTGGACAGGGGTATGGCTACACCTTC
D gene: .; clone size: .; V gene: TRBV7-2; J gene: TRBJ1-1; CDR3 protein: CASSLGPTRTEAFF; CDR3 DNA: TGTGCCAGCAGCTTAGGACCCACCAGGACTGAAGCTTTCTTT
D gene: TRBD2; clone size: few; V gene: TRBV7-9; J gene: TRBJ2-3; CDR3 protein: CASSSGLAGNTDTQYF; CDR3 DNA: TGTGCCAGCAGCTCCGGACTAGCGGGGAACACAGATACGCAGTATTTT
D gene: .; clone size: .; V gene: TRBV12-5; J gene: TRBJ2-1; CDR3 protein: CASGSKGDIYNEQFF; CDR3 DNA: TGTGCTAGTGGTTCAAAGGGGGACATTTACAATGAGCAGTTCTTC
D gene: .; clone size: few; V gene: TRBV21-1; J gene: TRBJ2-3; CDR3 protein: CASSKGKEDTQYF; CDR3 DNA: TGTGCCAGCTCGAAGGGGAAGGAAGATACGCAGTATTTT
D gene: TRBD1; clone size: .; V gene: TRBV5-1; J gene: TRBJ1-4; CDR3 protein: CASSLAGTGSINEKLFF; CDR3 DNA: TGCGCCAGCAGCTTGGCCGGGACAGGGTCCATAAATGAAAAACTGTTTTTT
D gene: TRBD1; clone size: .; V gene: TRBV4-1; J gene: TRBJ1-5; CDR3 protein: CASSPGDRGPGNQPQHF; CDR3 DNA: TGCGCCAGCAGCCCCGGGGACAGGGGGCCAGGGAATCAGCCCCAGCATTTT
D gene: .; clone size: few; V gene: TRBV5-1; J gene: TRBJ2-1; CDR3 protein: CASSSDREQFF; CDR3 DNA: TGCGCCAGCAGCTCCGACAGAGAGCAGTTCTTC
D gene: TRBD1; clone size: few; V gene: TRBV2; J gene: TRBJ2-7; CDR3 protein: CASSRDRGSEQYF; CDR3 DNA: TGTGCCAGCAGCAGGGACAGGGGTTCCGAGCAGTACTTC
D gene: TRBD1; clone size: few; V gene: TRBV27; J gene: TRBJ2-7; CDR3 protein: CASRRTGVSYEQYF; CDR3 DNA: TGTGCCAGCAGACGGACAGGGGTGTCCTACGAGCAGTACTTC
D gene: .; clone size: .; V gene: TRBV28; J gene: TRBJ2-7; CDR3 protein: CASSYRAYEQYF; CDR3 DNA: TGTGCCAGCAGTTATCGGGCCTACGAGCAGTACTTC